These T cell receptor beta chains were read from a single sample in a study of blood T cell repertoires in COVID-19. Clones were sequenced by immunoSEQ multiplex PCR, and TCRdb holds only the in-frame ones, with some missing. The data show several thousand clones, less than 90% seen once. Sample: peripheral blood. The receptor set was obtained from a human donor in a cohort sampled during active COVID-19. Each CDR3 is given with its conserved first and last residue. A D gene is named only where the DNA matches it firmly.

j_call cdr3_length d_call v_call cdr3_aa
TRBJ2-4 17 NA TRBV4-1 CASSQEGGGVSKNIQYF
TRBJ2-1 12 NA TRBV14 CASSLLLYEQFF
TRBJ1-6 17 NA TRBV2 CASSENRGGLYNSPLHF
TRBJ1-2 15 NA TRBV6-5 CASSYSYTNNYGYTF
TRBJ2-2 16 TRBD2 TRBV10-1 CASSDWGGANTGELFF
TRBJ1-2 14 TRBD1 TRBV2 CASSLTGGTYGYTF
TRBJ2-3 12 NA TRBV7-9 CASSLLFHTQYF
TRBJ2-5 11 NA TRBV6-5 CASSRTGTLHF
TRBJ1-5 15 NA TRBV4-1 CASSQVGVSNQPQHF
TRBJ2-7 15 NA TRBV3-1/TRBV3-2 CASSQIAGLSYEQYF
TRBJ2-3 14 NA TRBV3-1/TRBV3-2 CASSLGGATDTQYF
TRBJ2-5 13 TRBD1 TRBV10-2 CASSPGGQETQYF
TRBJ1-3 14 TRBD1 TRBV5-4 CASSLRQGGNTIYF
TRBJ1-2 14 TRBD1 TRBV19 CASSMDQGALGYTF
TRBJ2-1 15 TRBD2 TRBV4-2 CASSQVLAGYNEQFF
TRBJ1-5 14 TRBD1 TRBV10-3 CAISGTGGVQPQHF
TRBJ2-7 14 TRBD1 TRBV5-4 CASSFGTGTYEQYF
TRBJ1-5 15 NA TRBV6-6 CASSPLEGGNQPQHF
TRBJ2-7 14 NA TRBV2 CASTAGVSSYEQYF
TRBJ2-2 13 TRBD1 TRBV29-1 CSVVQGAYGELFF
TRBJ2-7 15 TRBD2 TRBV6-6 CASRDSGGHSYEQYF
TRBJ2-7 11 TRBD1 TRBV19 CASTSGQVRYF
TRBJ1-1 13 NA TRBV7-3 CASSRSQGGEAFF
TRBJ2-2 19 NA TRBV15 CATSRGQRGSTLNTGELFF
TRBJ1-1 13 NA TRBV14 CASSHLRGTEAFF
TRBJ2-2 17 TRBD1 TRBV9 CASSAETGTGPPGELFF
TRBJ1-2 11 NA TRBV7-9 CASSLFEYKTF
TRBJ2-7 12 NA TRBV2 CASKGASYEQYF
TRBJ2-1 15 TRBD2 TRBV7-2 CASTQPGGALNEQFF
TRBJ2-7 15 TRBD2 TRBV7-9 CASSLGLAGAYEQYF
TRBJ1-2 13 NA TRBV7-3 CASSLRGRHGYTF
TRBJ2-1 15 TRBD1 TRBV9 CASSVYRTGGNEQFF
TRBJ2-7 14 NA TRBV19 CASSITGGAYEQYF
TRBJ1-2 13 NA TRBV3-1/TRBV3-2 CASSLANKRGYTF
TRBJ2-5 13 NA TRBV11-1 CASSQGHQGTQYF
TRBJ2-7 14 TRBD1 TRBV2 CASSRGTGAYEQYF
TRBJ2-5 15 NA TRBV18 CASSPLETHQETQYF
TRBJ2-7 18 TRBD2 TRBV4-1 CASSQVNLGLAGGDEQYF
TRBJ2-1 15 TRBD1 TRBV2 CASRGDRGIYNEQFF
TRBJ1-2 13 NA TRBV25-1 CASSEQGSYGYTF
TRBJ2-3 15 TRBD1 TRBV5-5 CASSSDRTPTDTQYF
TRBJ2-7 14 NA TRBV15 CATSRGGVANEQYF
TRBJ1-6 13 NA TRBV19 CASSMGINSPLHF
TRBJ2-7 16 NA TRBV3-1/TRBV3-2 CASSQDTGQKVDEQYF
TRBJ1-4 16 TRBD1 TRBV5-1 CASSDRSGTAGEKLFF
TRBJ1-1 16 NA TRBV18 CASSPAAIRSGTEAFF
TRBJ2-7 16 NA TRBV5-6 CASSLDPGVDLYEQYF
TRBJ1-4 15 TRBD1 TRBV27 CASSPTTGVNEKLFF
TRBJ1-1 16 TRBD1 TRBV18 CASSAHGGQENTEAFF
TRBJ2-5 16 NA TRBV4-1 CASSQDTAGALETQYF